One T cell receptor beta chain is described in this entry. This specimen comes from a study of cytomegalovirus exposure and HLA in healthy donors. PCR used 60 Vbeta primers and 13 Jbeta primers. Only in-frame clones appear in the TCRdb table, and some are missing; sequencing was by immunoSEQ multiplex PCR. Of some 110,000 clones in the sample, 81% were seen once. The sequence was obtained from a woman under 40 in good health and CMV-seronegative. Sequences were obtained from PBMCs.

The CDR3 spells CASSIIQGGETQYF. The CDR3 DNA sequence: TGTGCCAGCAGCATAATACAGGGGGGGGAGACCCAGTACTTC. The V call is TRBV7-9, the J call TRBJ2-5, with D possibly being TRBD1 (8 bases). Trimming left V 5 bases short and J 5 bases short, with 15 bases between. The CDR3 sequence is 14 residues long. Germline V gene lookup returns CDR1 SEHNR and CDR2 FQNEAQ (reference sequence).